The entry below gives a single TCR beta chain sequence along with its context. Antigen: not known. The read ends 3 residues shy of where the CDR3 ends; the end is completed using the germline J gene. The data originate from a study of T cell clonality in common variable immunodeficiency. General observations from the study: Common variable immunodeficiency TCR beta sequences reportedly had fewer deletions and N-nucleotide insertions. Fewer TCRbeta clones were shared among CVID subjects than controls.

CDR3 length: 16 residues. Trimming removed 6 bases from V and 7 bases from J; junction bases left unmatched: 12. Germline assignment: CDR1 SGHRS and CDR2 YFSETQ. This table comes from immunoSEQ multiplex PCR, and its TCRdb copy is limited to in-frame clones, with some not included. This repertoire holds more than 45,000 clones, and none appear only once. The source material was peripheral blood mononuclear cells. This receptor was taken from a person between 18 and 69 years old in good health. V and J are TRBV5-1 and TRBJ2-5; TRBD2 matches 13 bases. Here the CDR3 reads CASTPGTSGTSGTQYF. The sequenced part of the CDR3 DNA is TGCGCCAGCACTCCCGGGACTAGCGGGACCTCTGGGACC. The full variable domain, in which reference TRBV5-1 and TRBJ2-5 provide the parts outside the CDR3, is KAGVTQTPRYLIKTRGQQVTLSCSPISGHRSVSWYQQTPGQGLQFLFEYFSETQRNKGNFPGRFSGRQFSNSRSEMNVSTLELGDSALYLCASTPGTSGTSGTQYFGPGTRLLVL.